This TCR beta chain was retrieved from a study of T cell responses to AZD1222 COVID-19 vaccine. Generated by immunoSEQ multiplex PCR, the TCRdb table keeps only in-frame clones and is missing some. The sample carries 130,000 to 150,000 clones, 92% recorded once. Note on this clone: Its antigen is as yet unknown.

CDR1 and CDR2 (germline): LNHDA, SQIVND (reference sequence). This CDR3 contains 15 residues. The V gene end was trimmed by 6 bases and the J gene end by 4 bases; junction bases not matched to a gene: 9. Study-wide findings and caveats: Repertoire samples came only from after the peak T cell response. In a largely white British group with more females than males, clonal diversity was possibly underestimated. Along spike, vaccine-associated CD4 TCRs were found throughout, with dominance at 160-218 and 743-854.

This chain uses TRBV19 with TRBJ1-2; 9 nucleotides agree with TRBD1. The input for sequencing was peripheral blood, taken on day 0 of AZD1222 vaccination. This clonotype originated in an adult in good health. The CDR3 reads CASSMRTGVVYGYTF. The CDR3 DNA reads TGTGCCAGTAGCATGAGGACAGGGGTAGTCTATGGCTACACCTTC.